What follows describes a single TCR beta chain. Its target is not known. The source of the sample is a study of cytomegalovirus exposure and HLA in healthy donors. This PCR relied on a set of 60 Vbeta primers and 13 Jbeta primers. Some clones are missing from TCRdb's copy, which holds only in-frame ones; the method was immunoSEQ multiplex PCR. This table holds about 180,000 clones, 65% to 85% found once. The CDR3 sequence is 13 residues long. Trimming took 2 bases from V and 6 from J; bases not matched to a gene: 6. Germline assignment: CDR1 GTSNPN and CDR2 SVGIG (reference sequence). Notes on the study in general: Cytomegalovirus-associated TCR beta chains were listed, numbering under 200.

The rearrangement uses TRBV30 and TRBJ1-2, with TRBD1 matching 7 bases. The sequencing sample was made of PBMCs. This TCR came from a girl aged 5 to 17 in good health and CMV-seropositive. The CDR3 protein is CAWSFSGQDGYTF. The DNA for the CDR3 is TGTGCCTGGAGTTTTTCAGGACAGGATGGCTACACCTTC.